The 29 T cell receptor beta chains below come from one sample, sequenced in a study of OX40 agonist ivuxolimab in advanced cancers. Produced via immunoSEQ multiplex PCR; TCRdb's table is partial and in-frame only. The sample holds 30,000 to 35,000 clones, about three quarters seen once. The sequences come from CD4+ or CD8+ T cells sorted from blood, collected in a trial of the OX40 agonist ivuxolimab. The receptors were gathered from an adult with an advanced solid tumor such as melanoma, head and neck, liver or kidney cancer.

This clone was seen just once. The J gene is TRBJ2-1, the V gene TRBV6-6; TRBD2 agrees at 12 bases. Germline CDR1 MNHNY, CDR2 SVGAGI (reference sequence). The V and J ends lost 6 bases and 5 bases, in that order; junction bases with no gene match: 5. The CDR3 is 15 amino acids. In DNA, the CDR3 is TGTGCCAGCAGAACCCTAGCGGGGGGGCACAATGAGCAGTTCTTC. Protein sequence: CASRTLAGGHNEQFF.

This rearrangement joins TRBV23-1 to TRBJ1-2; the D is unclear. TRBV23-1 is an open reading frame whose function is uncertain. This CDR3 has 12 amino acids. Between the trimmed V and J ends, which lost 3 bases and 5 bases, there was a span of 7 bases. CDR3 sequence: CASSHRQYGYTF. In nucleotides, the CDR3 is TGCGCCAGCAGTCATCGGCAGTATGGCTACACCTTC.

The chain has TRBV5-1 and TRBJ2-7; tentatively, D is TRBD1 (7 bases). Germline V gene sequence: CDR1 SGHRS, CDR2 YFSETQ. CDR3 size: 14 residues. Trimming left V 4 bases short and J 0 bases short, with 11 bases between. CDR3 protein: CASSGGTVSYEQYF. The CDR3 coding sequence is TGCGCCAGCAGCGGCGGGACAGTCTCCTACGAGCAGTACTTC. Full variable domain (remainder filled in from reference TRBV5-1 and TRBJ2-7): KAGVTQTPRYLIKTRGQQVTLSCSPISGHRSVSWYQQTPGQGLQFLFEYFSETQRNKGNFPGRFSGRQFSNSRSEMNVSTLELGDSALYLCASSGGTVSYEQYFGPGTRLTVT.

The chain couples TRBV19 to TRBJ1-3; D is unresolved. Deletions cut 6 bases from V and 3 bases from J, with 12 bases between. The CDR3 consists of 14 residues. CDR1 is LNHDA, CDR2 SQIVND, per germline (reference sequence). CDR3 sequence reads: CASRQTENGNTIYF. The CDR3, as DNA: TGTGCCAGTAGACAAACAGAGAATGGAAACACCATATATTTT.

This chain uses TRBV7-9 with TRBJ1-6; 8 bases line up with TRBD1. The CDR3 totals 13 residues. J gave up 7 bases and V 6 bases, and 2 bases lay outside the gene matches. In germline, CDR1 is SEHNR, CDR2 FQNEAQ (reference sequence). The CDR3 spells CASRGTGNSPLHF. In DNA form, the CDR3 reads TGTGCCAGCAGAGGGACAGGCAATTCACCCCTCCACTTT.

The chain joins TRBV5-1 to TRBJ1-1; D not resolved. The CDR3 sequence is 14 residues long. The germline V and J ends were trimmed by 3 bases and 2 bases, with 11 bases remaining between them. CDR1 SGHRS and CDR2 YFSETQ come from the germline V gene. The CDR3 spells CASSSAQANTEAFF. The CDR3 nucleotides are TGCGCCAGCAGCTCGGCCCAGGCTAACACTGAAGCTTTCTTT. Together with reference TRBV5-1 and TRBJ1-1, the CDR3 gives the full variable domain: KAGVTQTPRYLIKTRGQQVTLSCSPISGHRSVSWYQQTPGQGLQFLFEYFSETQRNKGNFPGRFSGRQFSNSRSEMNVSTLELGDSALYLCASSSAQANTEAFFGQGTRLTVV.

The gene calls are TRBV30 and TRBJ2-5; perhaps TRBD1 as D (5 bases). Germline V gene data show CDR1 as GTSNPN and CDR2 as SVGIG (reference sequence). V was shortened by 5 bases and J by 1 base, with 11 bases between the two germline ends. CDR3 length: 13 residues. The CDR3 spells CAWDDSFQETQYF. In nucleotides, the CDR3 is TGTGCCTGGGATGACAGCTTCCAAGAGACCCAGTACTTC.

The chain is built from TRBV11-2 and TRBJ1-1, with 8 bases lining up with TRBD1. Germline values: CDR1 SGHAT, CDR2 FQNNGV. J lost 2 bases, V lost 1 base, and 6 bases had no gene match. The CDR3 contains 16 residues. The CDR3: CASSLGPGQENTEAFF. DNA of the CDR3: TGTGCCAGCAGCTTAGGGCCGGGACAGGAAAACACTGAAGCTTTCTTT.

J is TRBJ1-3 and V is TRBV7-9; 8 bases fit TRBD1. The ends lost 11 bases at V and 3 bases at J; junction bases unmatched: 6. This CDR3 is 13 amino acids long. The V gene's germline CDR1 is SEHNR and CDR2 FQNEAQ (reference sequence). CDR3 sequence reads: CAGGQGGGNTIYF. The CDR3 DNA reads as TGTGCCGGAGGACAGGGAGGTGGAAACACCATATATTTT.

This rearrangement joins TRBV27 to TRBJ1-2, with 10 bases fitting TRBD1. Germline loops: CDR1 MNHEY, CDR2 SMNVEV (reference sequence). V dropped 5 bases and J dropped 8; count of bases not matched to a gene: 8. The length of the CDR3 is 14 residues. The CDR3 region has the DNA TGTGCCAGCAGTACACCGGGACAGGGGCCGGGCTACACCTTC. It is translated as CASSTPGQGPGYTF.

The chain couples TRBV7-6 to TRBJ1-5; no reliable D call. CDR3 length: 13 amino acids. V lost 5 bases and J 9 bases, leaving 14 bases between the germline ends. The V gene's germline CDR1 is SGHVS and CDR2 FNYEAQ. Here the CDR3 reads CASSEDMGAPQHF. The CDR3, as DNA: TGTGCCAGCAGCGAAGATATGGGAGCGCCCCAGCATTTT.

A few counts support this clone. The chain has TRBV9 and TRBJ2-7; D may be TRBD1 (5 bases). CDR3 length: 14 residues. Trimming shortened V by 4 bases and J by 2 bases, and 13 bases separated the two germline ends. Germline CDR1 is SGDLS and CDR2 is YYNGEE. CDR3 protein: CASSTSTAAYEQYF. The CDR3 DNA sequence: TGTGCCAGCAGCACTTCGACAGCCGCCTACGAGCAGTACTTC.

J is TRBJ2-7 and V is TRBV28; D is undetermined. This CDR3 has 14 amino acids. The germline V and J ends were trimmed by 3 bases and 2 bases, with 11 bases remaining between them. The V gene's germline CDR1 is MDHEN and CDR2 SYDVKM. CDR3 loop: CASSFEPFTYEQYF. CDR3 bases: TGTGCCAGCAGTTTCGAACCCTTTACCTACGAGCAGTACTTC.

The V gene is TRBV15, the J gene TRBJ2-3; no clear D gene. The CDR3 is made up of 15 amino acids. The V gene's germline CDR1 is LNHNV and CDR2 YYDKDF (reference sequence). Trimming pared 5 bases from V and 3 bases from J, leaving 15 bases between. Here the CDR3 reads CATSSSYLQTDTQYF. The CDR3, as DNA: TGTGCCACCAGCTCCTCGTACCTACAGACAGATACGCAGTATTTT.

The chain carries TRBV4-1 and TRBJ1-3; tentatively, D is TRBD1 (5 bases). CDR3 length: 17 residues. Germline loops: CDR1 MGHRA, CDR2 YSYEKL. V shed 1 base and J shed 0 bases, with 13 bases lying between them. The chain's CDR3 is CASSQALTGRSGNTIYF. The DNA of the CDR3 is TGCGCCAGCAGCCAAGCCCTAACAGGTCGCTCTGGAAACACCATATATTTT.

The J gene is TRBJ2-3, the V gene TRBV25-1; a weak D match, TRBD1 (7 bases). The CDR3 extends over 13 amino acids. Germline V gene data show CDR1 as MGHDK and CDR2 as SYGVNS. The V end was cut by 6 bases, the J end by 5 bases, with 12 bases between. CDR3 sequence: CASREGARDTQYF. The CDR3 DNA follows: TGTGCCAGCAGGGAGGGGGCCAGAGATACGCAGTATTTT.

V is TRBV23-1 and J is TRBJ1-2; D ambiguous. TRBV23-1 is marked as an open reading frame, function uncertain. With 8 bases removed from V and 7 bases from J, the gap between germline ends came to 17 bases. This CDR3 spans 13 amino acids. CDR3 sequence: CASHGRFVGGYTF. The CDR3 DNA is TGCGCCAGCCACGGCAGATTCGTTGGTGGCTACACCTTC.

This chain joins TRBV29-1 and TRBJ1-2, with D possibly being TRBD1 (6 bases). The CDR3 is made up of 13 amino acids. Germline V gene lookup returns CDR1 SQVTM and CDR2 ANQGSEA. V lost 0 bases to trimming and J lost 7 bases, with 12 bases between them. The CDR3 bases are TGCAGCGTTGAAGAGGCCGGGGGCAGTGGCTACACCTTC. Protein sequence: CSVEEAGGSGYTF.

This clone was detected only once. The chain couples TRBV20-1 to TRBJ2-5, with D hard to call. This CDR3 is 11 amino acids long. Trimming pared 4 bases from V and 4 bases from J, leaving 7 bases between. The germline gives CDR1 DFQATT, CDR2 SNEGSKA (reference sequence). This CDR3 is CSAIWGETQYF. Written as DNA, the CDR3 is TGCAGTGCTATCTGGGGAGAGACCCAGTACTTC.

The V call is TRBV27, the J call TRBJ1-5; D perhaps matches TRBD1 (5 bases). This CDR3 is 16 amino acids long. Germline CDR1 reads MNHEY; CDR2 reads SMNVEV (reference sequence). V was cut by 3 bases and J by 1 base, with 13 bases left in between. In DNA form, the CDR3 reads TGTGCCAGCAGTTTGAAGGGACCAAGGAGCAATCAGCCCCAGCATTTT. Translated: CASSLKGPRSNQPQHF.

The chain is built from TRBV7-9 and TRBJ2-5, with a weak D call TRBD1 (6 bases). The CDR3 is made up of 14 amino acids. Germline V gene data show CDR1 as SEHNR and CDR2 as FQNEAQ (reference sequence). Trimming shortened V by 5 bases and J by 1 base, and 11 bases separated the two germline ends. The CDR3 DNA reads TGTGCCAGCAGCGTACAGGGTGGCCAAGAGACCCAGTACTTC. This encodes CASSVQGGQETQYF.

This chain connects TRBV2 to TRBJ2-7, with 9 nucleotides matching TRBD1. CDR3 length: 14 residues. V shed 6 bases and J 1 base; nucleotides not matched to a gene: 4. The V gene's germline CDR1 is SNHLY and CDR2 FYNNEI. This CDR3 reads CASRADRGSYEQYF. CDR3 nucleotide sequence: TGTGCCAGCAGAGCTGACAGGGGGTCCTACGAGCAGTACTTC.

V usage is TRBV6-5 and J usage is TRBJ2-3, with 8 bases that match TRBD1. Per the germline V gene, CDR1 is MNHEY and CDR2 is SVGAGI. The ends lost 4 bases at V and 5 bases at J; junction bases unmatched: 11. This CDR3 contains 16 residues. The chain's CDR3 is CASSSLGQGAGDTQYF. DNA of the CDR3: TGTGCCAGCAGTTCCCTTGGGCAGGGGGCAGGAGATACGCAGTATTTT.

The gene calls are TRBV10-3 and TRBJ2-1; 7 bases match TRBD2. CDR1 and CDR2 from the germline V gene are ENHRY and SYGVKD. The CDR3 totals 13 residues. The trim removed 0 bases at V and 9 bases at J, leaving 2 bases unmatched. The CDR3 protein is CAISESLAAEQFF. CDR3 nucleotide sequence: TGTGCCATCAGTGAGTCCCTAGCGGCTGAGCAGTTCTTC.

Of note for this clone: The CDR3 does not close with the conserved phenylalanine or tryptophan, likely indicating a read error. The limits of the CDR3 on the DNA are not certain, so only TCRdb's listed CDR3 is given. This chain links TRBV14 with TRBJ2-7; the table's D gene call, TRBD2, was not cross checked with the DNA. Germline V CDR1 and CDR2: SGHDN, FVKESK. The CDR3 length equals 14 residues, ends included. CDR3 sequence reads: CASSQVQGLLRAVL.

The rearrangement uses TRBV6-6 and TRBJ1-4, with 9 bases aligning to TRBD1. V was pared by 0 bases and J by 8 bases, with 4 bases of the junction left unmatched. CDR3 size: 15 residues. Germline CDR1 and CDR2: MNHNY and SVGAGI (reference sequence). For the CDR3, the DNA is TGTGCCAGCAGTTACTCGGGGACAGGGAACGAAAAACTGTTTTTT. Protein sequence: CASSYSGTGNEKLFF.

V and J are TRBV11-3 and TRBJ2-1; D call uncertain. CDR3 length: 13 amino acids. The V end lost 5 bases, the J end lost 2 bases, and 7 bases lay between the germline ends. Germline V lookup: CDR1 SGHNT, CDR2 YENEEA. This CDR3 reads CASSAGPYNEQFF. The CDR3 DNA is TGTGCCAGCAGCGCTGGCCCCTACAATGAGCAGTTCTTC.

This chain joins TRBV28 and TRBJ1-1; D call uncertain. Germline CDR1 reads MDHEN; CDR2 reads SYDVKM. The CDR3 is made up of 17 amino acids. Trimming shortened V by 2 bases and J by 1 base, and 17 bases separated the two germline ends. The CDR3 DNA is TGTGCCAGCAGTTTAATGGCGACGGCAGTCGGGAACACTGAAGCTTTCTTT. It is translated as CASSLMATAVGNTEAFF.

The V gene is TRBV19, the J gene TRBJ1-2, with D tentatively TRBD1 (5 bases). CDR3 length: 14 residues. Germline CDR1 LNHDA, CDR2 SQIVND (reference sequence). The V and J ends lost 5 bases and 3 bases respectively, with 13 bases between them. The CDR3 coding sequence is TGTGCCAGTAGTTTCATTGGGGGGGACTATGGCTACACCTTC. Amino acids: CASSFIGGDYGYTF.